Listed below are T cell receptor beta chains from one sample, sequenced in a study of T cells after yellow fever vaccination. One entry per CDR3 protein, called by TCRdb with MiXCR from the 5' RACE reads. The table has 340,000 or so distinct CDR3 sequences, under 15% seen once. This sample comprised CD4+ T cells sorted from PBMCs, obtained 15 days after the yellow fever booster vaccination. These receptors were obtained from a man aged 18 to 35 who received the YFV17D yellow fever vaccine. Both conserved end residues are part of each CDR3. D genes are given only for firm matches. The listing skips clone size in some rows; elsewhere it reads once, few, many or a size class.

V gene	clone size	J gene	D gene	CDR3 protein	CDR3 DNA
TRBV2	many	TRBJ1-2	TRBD1	CASSETGATANYGYTF	TGTGCCAGCAGTGAGACAGGGGCGACCGCTAACTATGGCTACACCTTC
TRBV12-5	NA	TRBJ2-3	NA	CASGPGTVWDTQYF	TGTGCTAGTGGTCCCGGGACTGTTTGGGATACGCAGTATTTT
TRBV19	NA	TRBJ2-2	NA	CASSTRVGLGTGELFF	TGTGCCAGTAGTACCAGGGTGGGGCTCGGCACCGGGGAGCTGTTTTTT
TRBV19	few	TRBJ1-1	NA	CASSMRRETEAFF	TGTGCCAGTAGTATGCGAAGGGAAACTGAAGCTTTCTTT
TRBV7-3	few	TRBJ2-1	TRBD2	CASSPRAAGVSEQFF	TGTGCCAGCAGCCCTAGGGCGGCGGGGGTAAGTGAGCAGTTCTTC
TRBV4-3	many	TRBJ2-7	NA	CASSRDGPYEQYF	TGCGCCAGCAGCCGGGACGGCCCCTACGAGCAGTACTTC
TRBV29-1	NA	TRBJ1-1	NA	CSVVGTRTEAFF	TGCAGCGTTGTCGGGACCAGAACTGAAGCTTTCTTT
TRBV5-1	many	TRBJ1-2	NA	CASSSGHYGYTF	TGCGCCAGCTCCTCCGGACACTATGGCTACACCTTC
TRBV10-3	NA	TRBJ1-1	NA	CAISESPGRGTEAFF	TGTGCCATCAGTGAGTCGCCAGGGCGGGGCACTGAAGCTTTCTTT
TRBV12-3/TRBV12-4	few	TRBJ1-5	NA	CASSHLGDPSNQPQHF	TGTGCCAGCAGTCACTTAGGGGATCCTAGCAATCAGCCCCAGCATTTT
TRBV19	NA	TRBJ2-5	TRBD2	CASSALAGSQETQYF	TGTGCCAGTAGTGCACTAGCGGGGAGTCAAGAGACCCAGTACTTC
TRBV28	few	TRBJ1-1	TRBD1	CASSPGQGRGAFF	TGTGCCAGCAGTCCAGGACAGGGGAGAGGAGCTTTCTTT
TRBV18	few	TRBJ1-3	NA	CASSLETVAGLESSGNTIYF	TGTGCCAGCTCACTGGAAACGGTCGCGGGGCTCGAGTCCTCTGGAAACACCATATATTTT
TRBV6-2/TRBV6-3	many	TRBJ2-1	TRBD2	CASSNPRGGRRSNEQFF	TGTGCCAGCAGTAACCCGCGGGGGGGCCGGCGGAGCAATGAGCAGTTCTTC
TRBV20-1	NA	TRBJ2-3	NA	CSAPGTSTDTQYF	TGCAGTGCTCCCGGGACTAGCACAGATACGCAGTATTTT
TRBV7-2	NA	TRBJ2-5	NA	CASSLGFPEETQYF	TGTGCCAGCAGCTTAGGGTTTCCAGAAGAGACCCAGTACTTC
TRBV6-5	NA	TRBJ2-2	NA	CASSGPGTGELFF	TGTGCCAGCAGCGGACCGGGCACCGGGGAGCTGTTTTTT
TRBV5-8	NA	TRBJ2-5	NA	CASSWLLSAETQYF	TGTGCCAGCAGCTGGTTGTTGTCAGCAGAGACCCAGTACTTC
TRBV9	NA	TRBJ2-1	NA	CASTRGGPTSGDEQFF	TGTGCCAGCACAAGAGGCGGCCCTACGTCAGGGGATGAGCAGTTCTTC
TRBV11-2	NA	TRBJ1-6	NA	CASSENSPLHF	TGTGCCAGCAGCGAGAATTCACCCCTCCACTTT
TRBV25-1	few	TRBJ1-6	NA	CASSANRTPLHF	TGTGCCAGCAGTGCTAATAGGACACCCCTCCACTTT
TRBV20-1	many	TRBJ2-5	NA	CSAFPPLGSGQETQYF	TGCAGTGCTTTTCCCCCCTTGGGTAGCGGCCAAGAGACCCAGTACTTC
TRBV4-1	NA	TRBJ1-2	NA	CASSQDPNRLIQKGYTF	TGCGCCAGCAGCCAAGATCCCAACAGGCTAATCCAGAAGGGCTACACCTTC
TRBV19	few	TRBJ2-3	NA	CASTPEGADTQYF	TGTGCCAGTACCCCCGAGGGTGCGGATACGCAGTATTTT
TRBV18	NA	TRBJ1-2	TRBD1	CASSPSGQGAESRGYTF	TGTGCCAGCTCACCATCCGGACAGGGGGCGGAATCGCGGGGCTACACCTTC
TRBV7-9	few	TRBJ1-5	NA	CASSSVLGRDPQHF	TGTGCCAGCAGCTCAGTCTTAGGCCGGGATCCCCAGCATTTT
TRBV6-2/TRBV6-3	few	TRBJ1-6	TRBD1	CATMDRLNSPLHF	TGTGCCACCATGGACAGGCTGAATTCACCCCTCCACTTT
TRBV4-2	NA	TRBJ2-1	TRBD2	CASSQGTSGGLEQFF	TGTGCCAGCAGCCAAGGGACTAGCGGGGGTCTTGAGCAGTTCTTC
TRBV20-1	many	TRBJ2-7	NA	CSAIAGSMATYEQYF	TGCAGTGCTATAGCCGGCTCGATGGCCACCTACGAGCAGTACTTC
TRBV5-1	few	TRBJ2-3	NA	CASSTMPQDTQYF	TGCGCCAGCAGCACAATGCCGCAAGATACGCAGTATTTT
TRBV6-6	few	TRBJ1-1	NA	CASSYGGGANTEAFF	TGTGCCAGCAGTTACGGTGGAGGGGCGAACACTGAAGCTTTCTTT
TRBV6-5	few	TRBJ2-2	TRBD1	CASSRDRGHHTGELFF	TGTGCCAGCAGCCGAGACAGGGGGCATCACACCGGGGAGCTGTTTTTT
TRBV20-1	NA	TRBJ2-1	TRBD2	CSASDAGGPRNEQFF	TGCAGTGCTAGTGACGCGGGGGGGCCGAGAAATGAGCAGTTCTTC
TRBV28	NA	TRBJ1-1	NA	CASSPHSANTEAFF	TGTGCCAGCAGTCCACATTCGGCGAACACTGAAGCTTTCTTT
TRBV6-5	NA	TRBJ2-2	TRBD1	CASSYTSDRGGAGELFF	TGTGCCAGCAGTTACACCTCGGACAGGGGAGGAGCCGGGGAGCTGTTTTTT
TRBV18	NA	TRBJ1-6	NA	CASSPSAGHPNSPLHF	TGTGCCAGCTCACCATCGGCCGGGCATCCTAATTCACCCCTCCACTTT
TRBV12-3/TRBV12-4	few	TRBJ1-1	NA	CASSVLGGAEAFF	TGTGCCAGCAGTGTCCTCGGGGGCGCTGAAGCTTTCTTT
TRBV28	once	TRBJ2-5	NA	CASSATVRVRETQYF	TGTGCCAGCAGTGCAACCGTCAGGGTCCGGGAGACCCAGTACTTC
TRBV9	few	TRBJ2-6	NA	CASSFGSAGANVLTF	TGTGCCAGCAGCTTTGGTTCGGCTGGGGCCAACGTCCTGACTTTC
TRBV24-1	few	TRBJ2-1	TRBD1	CATSVPGQGANEQFF	TGTGCCACCAGTGTTCCGGGCCAGGGGGCCAATGAGCAGTTCTTC
TRBV9	NA	TRBJ2-3	TRBD2	CASSLRTSGDTQYF	TGTGCCAGCAGCCTACGGACTAGCGGAGATACGCAGTATTTT
TRBV7-2	NA	TRBJ1-3	NA	CASSLNGASSGNTIYF	TGTGCCAGCAGCTTAAATGGGGCATCCTCTGGAAACACCATATATTTT
TRBV12-3/TRBV12-4	NA	TRBJ2-2	TRBD2	CASAPGLAARLFF	TGTGCCAGCGCTCCGGGACTAGCGGCCCGGCTGTTTTTT
TRBV6-5	NA	TRBJ1-2	NA	CASSYSKGGGGNYGYTF	TGTGCCAGCAGTTACTCGAAGGGAGGGGGAGGGAACTATGGCTACACCTTC